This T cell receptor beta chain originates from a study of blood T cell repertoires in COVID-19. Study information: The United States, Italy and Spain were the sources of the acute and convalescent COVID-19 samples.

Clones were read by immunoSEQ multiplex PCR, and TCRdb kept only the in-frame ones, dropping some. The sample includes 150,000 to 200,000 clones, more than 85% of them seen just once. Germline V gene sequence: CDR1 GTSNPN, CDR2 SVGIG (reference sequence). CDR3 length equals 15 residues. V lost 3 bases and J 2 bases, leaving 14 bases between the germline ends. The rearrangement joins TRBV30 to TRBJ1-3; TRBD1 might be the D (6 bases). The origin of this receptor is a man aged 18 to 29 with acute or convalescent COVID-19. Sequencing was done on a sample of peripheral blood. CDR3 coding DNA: TGTGCCTGGAGGGGTTGGGGGCCGGCTGGAAACACCATATATTTT. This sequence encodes CAWRGWGPAGNTIYF.